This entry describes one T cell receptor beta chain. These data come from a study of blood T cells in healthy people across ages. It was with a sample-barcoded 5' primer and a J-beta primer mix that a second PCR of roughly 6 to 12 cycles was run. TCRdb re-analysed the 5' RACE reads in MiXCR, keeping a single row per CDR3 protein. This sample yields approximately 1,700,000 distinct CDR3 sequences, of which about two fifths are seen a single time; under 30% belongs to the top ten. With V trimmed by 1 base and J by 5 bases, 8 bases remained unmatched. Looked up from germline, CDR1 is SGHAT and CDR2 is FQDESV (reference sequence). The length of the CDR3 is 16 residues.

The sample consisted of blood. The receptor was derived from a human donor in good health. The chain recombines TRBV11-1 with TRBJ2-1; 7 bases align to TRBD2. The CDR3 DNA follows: TGTGCCAGCAGCTTAGGGGTCGGGGGGTGGAACAATGAGCAGTTCTTC. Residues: CASSLGVGGWNNEQFF.